Listed here are 18 T cell receptor beta chains from one sample, sequenced in a study of PD-L1 blockade in urothelial cancer. Time point: peripheral blood 6 weeks after treatment start. Assay: immunoSEQ multiplex PCR; the TCRdb copy retains only in-frame clones and omits some. The repertoire holds 50,000 or so clones, with 75% to 90% as singletons. The sample in question was PBMCs, obtained around atezolizumab (anti-PD-L1) treatment. The receptors stem from a man aged 55 to 70 with urothelial cancer.

V is TRBV19 and J is TRBJ1-2; D not certain. V shed 4 bases and J shed 3 bases, with 9 bases lying between them. Germline-derived CDR1 and CDR2 are LNHDA and SQIVND (reference sequence). The length of the CDR3 is 13 residues. The CDR3 loop is CASSTPPDYGYTF. The CDR3 nucleotides read TGTGCCAGTAGTACCCCCCCAGACTATGGCTACACCTTC.

The chain employs TRBV2 and TRBJ2-5; no clear D. V dropped 8 bases and J dropped 7 bases, with 8 bases sitting between them. The germline CDR1 and CDR2 sequences are SNHLY and FYNNEI. The length of the CDR3 is 10 residues. In nucleotides, the CDR3 is TGTGCCAGCGCCGGCGGGACCCAGTACTTC. This sequence encodes CASAGGTQYF.

This chain joins TRBV19 and TRBJ2-2; possibly TRBD1 for D (6 bases). Trimming pared 6 bases from V and 2 bases from J, leaving 13 bases between. The germline V gene encodes CDR1 LNHDA and CDR2 SQIVND (reference sequence). The CDR3 has 15 amino acids. Here the CDR3 reads CASSRGGSNTGELFF. The CDR3, as DNA: TGTGCCAGTAGCAGGGGTGGGAGCAACACCGGGGAGCTGTTTTTT.

This clone showed up just a few times. The chain employs TRBV4-1 and TRBJ1-5, with unresolved D. The CDR3 is 15 residues long. Trimming took 1 base from V and 5 from J, leaving 12 bases between them. Germline loops: CDR1 MGHRA, CDR2 YSYEKL. CDR3 sequence (DNA): TGCGCCAGCAGCCAAGGAGAACAGCCTTATCAGCCCCAGCATTTT. Its translation: CASSQGEQPYQPQHF.

CDR3 sequence reads: CASLADRNTGELFF. The DNA of the CDR3 is TGTGCGAGCCTTGCGGACAGGAACACCGGGGAGCTGTTTTTT. The chain combines TRBV6-1 with TRBJ2-2, with D possibly being TRBD1 (6 bases). CDR3 size: 14 residues. From germline, CDR1 is MNHNS and CDR2 SASEGT.

The chain combines TRBV18 with TRBJ2-3, with a possible D match to TRBD1 (7 bases). Trimming stripped 5 bases from V and 3 bases from J, with 18 bases between. Germline V gives CDR1 KGHSH, CDR2 LQKENI. The CDR3 consists of 16 residues. The CDR3 reads CASSEDGGGWTDTQYF. The CDR3 region has the DNA TGTGCCAGCTCAGAAGACGGAGGGGGCTGGACAGATACGCAGTATTTT.

The chain is built from TRBV7-2 and TRBJ2-5; 10 bases map to TRBD1. The CDR3 is made up of 15 amino acids. Germline values: CDR1 SGHTA, CDR2 FQGNSA. Trimming cost V 5 bases and J 2 bases; bases outside gene matches: 5. CDR3 nucleotide sequence: TGTGCCAGCAGCCGATTGGGACAGGGGCAAGAGACCCAGTACTTC. It yields the protein CASSRLGQGQETQYF.

The V and J genes are TRBV29-1 and TRBJ1-1; D is unresolved. The germline CDR1 and CDR2 sequences are SQVTM and ANQGSEA. V shed 5 bases and J shed 9 bases, with 13 bases lying between them. There are 11 residues in the CDR3. The CDR3 region is CSVSRGSQAFF. DNA of the CDR3: TGCAGCGTTTCAAGAGGGTCGCAAGCTTTCTTT.

This rearrangement joins TRBV11-2 to TRBJ2-3; 7 bases align to TRBD2. The CDR3 runs to 19 residues. Trimming at V came to 1 base and at J to 0 bases, leaving 13 bases not matched to a gene. Germline loops: CDR1 SGHAT, CDR2 FQNNGV. The CDR3 DNA reads TGTGCCAGCAGCTTAGTGGTCCGGCTAGCGGAAACTAGCACAGATACGCAGTATTTT. Translation: CASSLVVRLAETSTDTQYF.

This clone has a single count. The chain couples TRBV19 to TRBJ2-1; 7 bases are shared with TRBD2. V was pared by 5 bases and J by 9 bases, with 10 bases of the junction left unmatched. The CDR3 has 14 amino acids. Germline lookup yields CDR1 LNHDA and CDR2 SQIVND (reference sequence). The CDR3 spells CASSHRDYSVEQFF. The CDR3 coding sequence is TGTGCCAGTAGTCACCGGGACTATAGTGTTGAGCAGTTCTTC.

The J gene is TRBJ1-2, the V gene TRBV28, with 7 bases aligning to TRBD1. V lost 7 bases, J lost 0 bases, and 5 bases stayed unmatched. In germline, CDR1 is MDHEN, CDR2 SYDVKM. CDR3 size: 14 residues. The CDR3 loop reads CASTRTGANYGYTF. DNA for the CDR3: TGTGCCAGCACCAGGACAGGAGCTAACTATGGCTACACCTTC.

The rearrangement links TRBV7-2 to TRBJ2-2, with D tentatively TRBD2 (5 bases). The germline V and J ends were trimmed by 1 base and 5 bases, with 11 bases remaining between them. In germline, CDR1 is SGHTA, CDR2 FQGNSA. The CDR3 runs 15 residues. This CDR3 reads CASSLGGLETGELFF. The CDR3 nucleotides are TGTGCCAGCAGCTTAGGCGGGCTGGAAACCGGGGAGCTGTTTTTT.

The chain has TRBV15 and TRBJ1-1; TRBD1 is a possible D gene (5 bases). CDR3 size: 15 residues. Germline assignment: CDR1 LNHNV and CDR2 YYDKDF (reference sequence). Trimming removed 0 bases from V and 2 bases from J, with 10 bases in between. CDR3 sequence reads: CATSRDPGPNTEAFF. CDR3 DNA: TGTGCCACCAGCAGAGATCCAGGGCCTAACACTGAAGCTTTCTTT.

This clone has only a few counts. V and J are TRBV7-6 and TRBJ1-2, with a tentative D call TRBD1 (6 bases). The V gene lost 4 bases and the J gene lost 8 bases, with 20 bases spanning the gap. Per germline, CDR1 SGHVS and CDR2 FNYEAQ. CDR3 length equals 15 residues. The CDR3 nucleotides read TGTGCCAGCAGCTCCCTGGCGGGAGGGGGTAACGGCTACACCTTC. As protein: CASSSLAGGGNGYTF.

This clone was counted between two and nine times. The chain couples TRBV5-1 to TRBJ1-2, with D maybe TRBD1 (6 bases). Between the trimmed V and J ends, which lost 3 bases and 3 bases, there was a span of 15 bases. CDR1 and CDR2 (germline): SGHRS, YFSETQ. The CDR3 spans 15 residues. The CDR3 DNA reads as TGCGCCAGCAGCTCGGGCAGGGGTAATGACTATGGCTACACCTTC. This gives the protein CASSSGRGNDYGYTF.

The CDR3 DNA is TGTGCCAGCAGTGGGCGGGGGGGCCGCGAGCAGTACTTC. The encoded protein is CASSGRGGREQYF. The gene calls are TRBV6-1 and TRBJ2-7; TRBD2 matches 9 bases. In germline, CDR1 is MNHNS, CDR2 SASEGT. This CDR3 spans 13 amino acids. Unmatched junction bases numbered 4, after V lost 4 bases and J lost 6 bases.

This CDR3 is CASSLTRVQGGTEAFF. The CDR3 bases are TGTGCCAGCAGCTTAACCAGGGTACAGGGTGGCACTGAAGCTTTCTTT. The chain recombines TRBV7-3 with TRBJ1-1; a possible D gene is TRBD1 (6 bases). The CDR3 runs 16 residues. The V gene's germline CDR1 is SGHTA and CDR2 FQGTGA. V dropped 0 bases and J dropped 4 bases, with 15 bases sitting between them.

The genes are TRBV2 and TRBJ1-2; TRBD1 aligns across 7 bases. The CDR3 spans 12 residues. The ends lost 6 bases at V and 8 bases at J; junction bases unmatched: 6. In germline, CDR1 is SNHLY, CDR2 FYNNEI. The CDR3, as DNA: TGTGCCAGCAGGGACAGGTCTCGAGGCTACACCTTC. Translating gives CASRDRSRGYTF.